Shown below are 25 T cell receptor beta chains from a single sample sequenced in a study of Graves' ophthalmopathy and Graves' hyperthyroidism listed by TCRdb under 2018. TCRdb lists the instrument as Illumina HiSeq 2000. TCR beta CDR3 regions were amplified from RNA transcripts for repertoire sequencing. The first round of RT-PCR was done with HTBI primers and the Qiagen OneStep RT-PCR kit, and was followed by a second round of multiplex PCR, then size selection and purification. TCRdb reworked the public reads: Q25 trimming with fastp, MiXCR clone assembly, productive beta chains retained. Rows merge per CDR3 protein into single entries with the most common DNA and genes. Counted in this sample were about 550,000 distinct CDR3 sequences; about two fifths of them appeared once. In total, the top ten clones hold roughly 4% of the sample. Source material: peripheral blood or thyroid tissue (not recorded which). These receptors came from an adult man with Graves' hyperthyroidism.

Regarding this clonotype: The conserved phenylalanine or tryptophan is not found at the CDR3 terminus, so this likely reflects a read error. The limits of the CDR3 on the DNA are not certain, so only TCRdb's listed CDR3 is given. V usage is TRBV14 and J usage is TRBJ2-5; the DNA was not used to check the table's D call, TRBD2. Germline lookup yields CDR1 SGHDN and CDR2 FVKESK. The CDR3 region is 8 residues in length, termini included. CDR3 residues: CASSQGGR.

The chain employs TRBV19 and TRBJ2-2, with D possibly being TRBD1 or TRBD2 (7 bases each). The CDR3 spans 15 residues. Germline lookup yields CDR1 LNHDA and CDR2 SQIVND (reference sequence). The V and J ends lost 5 bases and 4 bases respectively, with 14 bases between them. CDR3 DNA sequence: TGTGCCAGTAGTTCCCAGGGGGGGTTCACCGGGGAGCTGTTTTTT. Its translation: CASSSQGGFTGELFF.

A remark on this clonotype: This may come from a read error, since a much larger clone is one base off. The chain couples TRBV7-9 to TRBJ2-7; D gene unclear. The CDR3 contains 12 residues. Germline assignment: CDR1 SEHNR and CDR2 FQNEAQ (reference sequence). Trimming took off 5 bases at V and 6 bases at J, with 11 bases between the two ends. CDR3 loop: CASSQVACEQYF. The CDR3 DNA reads as TGTGCCAGCAGCCAGGTCGCCTGCGAGCAGTACTTC. Full variable domain (remainder filled in from reference TRBV7-9 and TRBJ2-7): DTGVSQNPRHKITKRGQNVTFRCDPISEHNRLYWYRQTLGQGPEFLTYFQNEAQLEKSRLLSDRFSAERPKGSFSTLEIQRTEQGDSAMYLCASSQVACEQYFGPGTRLTVT.

At least ten counts were recorded for this clonotype. This sequence joins TRBV29-1 and TRBJ1-4; TRBD1 might be the D (6 bases). Trimming shortened V by 4 bases and J by 4 bases, and 10 bases separated the two germline ends. Germline loops: CDR1 SQVTM, CDR2 ANQGSEA. The CDR3 loop spans 13 amino acids. The CDR3 protein is CSVGAGVNEKLFF. The DNA for the CDR3 is TGCAGCGTTGGGGCAGGGGTTAATGAAAAACTGTTTTTT.

This chain connects TRBV7-6 to TRBJ1-6, with 9 positions matching TRBD1. V was clipped by 5 bases and J by 10 bases; unmatched bases: 12. This CDR3 has 16 amino acids. CDR1 is SGHVS, CDR2 FNYEAQ, per germline. CDR3 sequence reads: CASSVAAGTGKSPLHF. The CDR3, as DNA: TGTGCCAGCAGCGTTGCCGCCGGGACAGGGAAATCACCCCTCCACTTT.

On this clonotype itself: This CDR3 is missing its conserved last phenylalanine or tryptophan, likely due to a read error. V gene TRBV19 combines with J gene TRBJ2-5; possibly TRBD1 or TRBD2 for D (5 bases each). Germline CDR1 LNHDA, CDR2 SQIVND (reference sequence). This CDR3 has 14 amino acids. V was cut by 4 bases and J by 7 bases, with 16 bases left in between. CDR3 sequence reads: CASSRKMGDATQYS. The DNA for the CDR3 is TGTGCCAGTAGTAGGAAGATGGGGGACGCGACCCAGTACTCC.

The rearrangement joins TRBV29-1 to TRBJ1-2; 8 bases match TRBD1. Germline V CDR1 and CDR2: SQVTM, ANQGSEA. The V gene end was trimmed by 7 bases and the J gene end by 4 bases; junction bases not matched to a gene: 8. CDR3 length equals 13 residues. The CDR3 is CSGTMTGAYGYTF. The CDR3 nucleotides are TGCAGCGGGACAATGACAGGGGCCTATGGCTACACCTTC.

This clonotype was seen repeatedly, ten times or more. The chain uses TRBV20-1 and TRBJ1-1; possibly TRBD1 for D (5 bases). The germline V gene has CDR1 DFQATT and CDR2 SNEGSKA (reference sequence). This CDR3 has 14 residues. The V gene lost 0 bases and the J gene lost 3 bases, with 11 bases spanning the gap. The CDR3 DNA follows: TGCAGTGCTAGAGATTGGGGGGTTGACACTGAAGCTTTCTTT. Amino acids: CSARDWGVDTEAFF.

The table lists this clonotype with a count of one. The CDR3 sequence: CASSLGIGVREQYF. The DNA of the CDR3 is TGTGCCAGCAGCTTAGGGATTGGGGTGCGCGAGCAGTACTTC. The chain is built from TRBV7-3 and TRBJ2-7, with D unclear. This CDR3 spans 14 amino acids. V lost 2 bases to trimming and J lost 6 bases, with 14 bases between them. Per germline, CDR1 SGHTA and CDR2 FQGTGA.

The V and J genes are TRBV19 and TRBJ1-2; D perhaps matches TRBD1 (6 bases). Per the germline V gene, CDR1 is LNHDA and CDR2 is SQIVND (reference sequence). The CDR3 covers 14 residues. The V gene lost 6 bases and the J gene lost 2 bases, with 13 bases spanning the gap. CDR3 coding DNA: TGTGCCAGTAGACAGGGCTCTAGCAACTATGGCTACACCTTC. Amino acid sequence: CASRQGSSNYGYTF.

J is TRBJ2-5 and V is TRBV29-1, with a weak D call TRBD2 (6 bases). There are 11 residues in the CDR3. Germline CDR1 reads SQVTM; CDR2 reads ANQGSEA. The ends were cut back, 8 bases at V and 2 bases at J, with 9 bases in the middle. As DNA, the CDR3 is TGCAGCTTCGGGAGACAAGAGACCCAGTACTTC. As protein: CSFGRQETQYF. The full variable domain, with the rest looked up from reference TRBV29-1 and TRBJ2-5, is SAVISQKPSRDICQRGTSLTIQCQVDSQVTMMFWYRQQPGQSLTLIATANQGSEATYESGFVIDKFPISRPNLTFSTLTVSNMSPEDSSIYLCSFGRQETQYFGPGTRLLVL.

This clonotype came up many times. V and J are TRBV2 and TRBJ2-5; 9 nucleotides line up with TRBD2. Trimming took 0 bases from V and 1 from J; bases not matched to a gene: 0. Germline V gives CDR1 SNHLY, CDR2 FYNNEI. CDR3 size: 15 residues. The CDR3 loop is CASSEAGLAQETQYF. The CDR3 nucleotides are TGTGCCAGCAGTGAAGCGGGACTAGCCCAAGAGACCCAGTACTTC.

This clonotype was seen ten or more times. The rearrangement joins TRBV12-5 to TRBJ1-1; D call uncertain. This CDR3 comprises 14 residues. V was pared by 2 bases and J by 5 bases, with 12 bases between. Germline CDR1 reads LGHNT; CDR2 reads FRNRAP. The CDR3 loop reads CASGLFHGDTEAFF. The CDR3, as DNA: TGTGCTAGTGGTTTGTTTCATGGGGATACTGAAGCTTTCTTT. The complete variable domain, with remaining parts taken from reference TRBV12-5 and TRBJ1-1, reads DARVTQTPRHKVTEMGQEVTMRCQPILGHNTVFWYRQTMMQGLELLAYFRNRAPLDDSGMPKDRFSAEMPDATLATLKIQPSEPRDSAVYFCASGLFHGDTEAFFGQGTRLTVV.

This clonotype appeared many times. This chain uses TRBV4-2 with TRBJ1-2; no definite D call. The CDR3 has 13 amino acids. Deletions cut 3 bases from V and 4 bases from J, with 9 bases between. In germline, CDR1 is LGHNA, CDR2 YNFKEQ. In DNA form, the CDR3 reads TGTGCCAGCAGCCACCTTCCTCTCTATGGCTACACCTTC. Translated, it gives CASSHLPLYGYTF.

This clonotype was found many times. V is TRBV5-1 and J is TRBJ2-2, with a possible D match to TRBD1 (5 bases). The CDR3 consists of 14 residues. V gave up 6 bases and J gave up 4 bases, with 13 bases separating them. The V gene's germline CDR1 is SGHRS and CDR2 YFSETQ. For the CDR3, the DNA is TGCGCCAGCAAGGACACGGGTAGCACCGGGGAGCTGTTTTTT. This sequence encodes CASKDTGSTGELFF.

This clonotype appeared a few times. The V call is TRBV19, the J call TRBJ1-5, with 9 nucleotides matching TRBD1. Germline CDR1 reads LNHDA; CDR2 reads SQIVND (reference sequence). Trimming took 6 bases from V and 6 from J; bases not matched to a gene: 9. CDR3 length: 15 amino acids. CDR3 bases: TGTGCCAGTAGCCAAACCGGGACAGGGACTCAGCCCCAGCATTTT. It encodes CASSQTGTGTQPQHF.

The rearrangement joins TRBV6-5 to TRBJ2-3; 9 positions match TRBD1. The DNA end is a closer match to TRBJ2-7, so the J assignment may be wrong. Germline assignment: CDR1 MNHEY and CDR2 SVGAGI. This CDR3 has 14 residues. CDR3 amino acids: CASNNRGPTDTQYF. The CDR3 coding sequence is TGTGCCAGCAACAACAGGGGGCCCACAGATACGCAGTACTTC.

In this sample, this clonotype turned up many times. This rearrangement joins TRBV10-3 to TRBJ2-5, with a possible D match to TRBD2 (7 bases). The V gene lost 10 bases and the J gene lost 7 bases, with 22 bases spanning the gap. Germline V gives CDR1 ENHRY, CDR2 SYGVKD. The CDR3 is 14 amino acids. CDR3: CASRPGARGATQYF. The CDR3 DNA follows: TGTGCCAGCAGACCGGGTGCCCGGGGGGCGACCCAGTACTTC.

CDR3 nucleotides: TGTGCCACCAGCAGGGGTCAGCATTTT. Encoded protein: CATSRGQHF. This chain uses TRBV15 with TRBJ1-5, with unresolved D. There are 9 residues in the CDR3. Per the germline V gene, CDR1 is LNHNV and CDR2 is YYDKDF (reference sequence). V was cut by 3 bases and J by 13 bases, with 4 bases left in between.

This clonotype was counted once. This chain connects TRBV2 to TRBJ1-2; possibly TRBD1 for D (5 bases). Trimming cost V 8 bases and J 2 bases, with 21 bases left between them. The CDR3 is 16 residues long. Germline loops: CDR1 SNHLY, CDR2 FYNNEI. The CDR3 is CASQRETTAYNYGYTF. For the CDR3, the DNA is TGTGCCAGCCAACGCGAAACGACAGCCTACAACTATGGCTACACCTTC.

This clonotype was seen ten or more times. The rearrangement links TRBV10-3 to TRBJ2-7; D not certain. V lost 0 bases and J 0 bases, leaving 9 bases between the germline ends. The V gene's germline CDR1 is ENHRY and CDR2 SYGVKD. The CDR3 covers 15 residues. The CDR3 nucleotides read TGTGCCATCAGTGAGTCCAGCGAAAGCTCCTACGAGCAGTACTTC. Translation: CAISESSESSYEQYF.

This clonotype was counted at least ten times. V usage is TRBV24-1 and J usage is TRBJ2-7, with D possibly matching TRBD1 (5 bases). The CDR3 length is 12 residues. V was cut by 4 bases and J by 4 bases, with 7 bases left in between. Germline CDR1 KGHDR, CDR2 SFDVKD. Here the CDR3 DNA reads TGTGCCACCAGTGAAAGGGGATACGAGCAGTACTTC. As protein: CATSERGYEQYF.

This chain connects TRBV19 to TRBJ1-5; 9 bases map to TRBD1. The CDR3 is made up of 16 amino acids. The V and J ends lost 5 bases and 9 bases, in that order; junction bases with no gene match: 14. Germline CDR1 LNHDA, CDR2 SQIVND (reference sequence). The CDR3 loop is CASSPRDRVVLGPQHF. DNA for the CDR3: TGTGCCAGTAGTCCCCGGGACAGGGTCGTTCTGGGGCCCCAGCATTTT. The variable domain in full, with the rest retrieved from reference TRBV19 and TRBJ1-5, is DGGITQSPKYLFRKEGQNVTLSCEQNLNHDAMYWYRQDPGQGLRLIYYSQIVNDFQKGDIAEGYSVSREKKESFPLTVTSAQKNPTAFYLCASSPRDRVVLGPQHFGDGTRLSIL.

This clonotype was counted at least ten times. Here the CDR3 reads CASSRDVSSGNTIYF. The CDR3 DNA follows: TGTGCCAGCAGCCGTGACGTTAGCTCTGGAAACACCATATATTTT. This chain joins TRBV12-3 or TRBV12-4 and TRBJ1-3; D remains ambiguous. Trimming took off 6 bases at V and 0 bases at J, with 12 bases between the two ends. The CDR3 spans 15 residues.

The gene calls are TRBV12-3 or TRBV12-4 and TRBJ1-5; no clear D. Trimming removed 2 bases from V and 6 bases from J, with 11 bases in between. The CDR3 consists of 14 residues. The CDR3 reads CASSLLGFGQPQHF. The CDR3 DNA follows: TGTGCCAGCAGTTTATTGGGTTTCGGTCAGCCCCAGCATTTT.